These 25 T cell receptor beta chains came from one sample sequenced in a study of T cell responses to AZD1222 COVID-19 vaccine. Produced via immunoSEQ multiplex PCR; TCRdb's table is partial and in-frame only. This sample has 150,000 to 200,000 clones, with 80% to 90% found just once. The sample here was peripheral blood, taken on day 0 of AZD1222 vaccination. Source of these receptors: an adult in good health.

The chain links TRBV11-2 to TRBJ2-6; 7 bases match TRBD1. The CDR3 has 19 amino acids. CDR1 is SGHAT, CDR2 FQNNGV, per germline. After removal of 2 bases from V and 1 base from J, the junction contained 11 bases not matched to a gene. The CDR3 DNA is TGTGCCAGCAGCTTAAGAGGGTGGGACAGTGTATCTGGGGCCAACGTCCTGACTTTC. Translation: CASSLRGWDSVSGANVLTF.

In DNA, the CDR3 is TGTGCCAGTAGTACATCGACAGGTACCTACGAGCAGTACTTC. The encoded protein is CASSTSTGTYEQYF. This chain joins TRBV19 and TRBJ2-7; a weak D match, TRBD1 (6 bases). V dropped 4 bases and J dropped 2 bases, with 12 bases sitting between them. The germline CDR1 and CDR2 sequences are LNHDA and SQIVND (reference sequence). The CDR3 is 14 residues long.

V gene TRBV29-1 combines with J gene TRBJ2-1, with 9 bases that match TRBD1. The CDR3 is made up of 15 amino acids. Trimming took 6 bases from V and 14 from J; bases not matched to a gene: 20. Per the germline V gene, CDR1 is SQVTM and CDR2 is ANQGSEA. Here the CDR3 DNA reads TGCAGCGTACTCACCGGGACAGGGTCCCAATATGCGGAGTTCTTC. It translates to CSVLTGTGSQYAEFF.

The V and J genes are TRBV6-5 and TRBJ1-2; a weak D match, TRBD1 (5 bases). The CDR3 consists of 13 residues. Per the germline V gene, CDR1 is MNHEY and CDR2 is SVGAGI. V shed 10 bases and J shed 3 bases, with 15 bases lying between them. CDR3 in DNA: TGTGCCACCCGTCTTGGGGGTGACTATGGCTACACCTTC. Translated: CATRLGGDYGYTF.

Written as DNA, the CDR3 is TGTGCCAGCAGTGATGGGACTAGCGGGGTCAATGAGCAGTTCTTC. This translates into CASSDGTSGVNEQFF. The gene calls are TRBV2 and TRBJ2-1; 13 bases are shared with TRBD2. The germline CDR1 and CDR2 sequences are SNHLY and FYNNEI. The V segment lost 3 bases and the J segment 6 bases; nucleotides outside the gene matches: 2. CDR3 size: 15 residues.

This chain connects TRBV3-1 (or the pseudogene TRBV3-2) to TRBJ2-7; 8 positions match TRBD1. Germline CDR1 and CDR2: LGHDT and YNNKEL (reference sequence). There are 16 residues in the CDR3. V was clipped by 3 bases and J by 2 bases; unmatched bases: 9. Here the CDR3 DNA reads TGTGCCAGCAGCCAGGGGGGACAGGCTCAACCCTACGAGCAGTACTTC. As protein: CASSQGGQAQPYEQYF.

The chain couples TRBV2 to TRBJ2-1; TRBD2 aligns across 7 bases. There are 16 residues in the CDR3. In germline, CDR1 is SNHLY, CDR2 FYNNEI. Trimming at V came to 4 bases and at J to 5 bases, leaving 11 bases not matched to a gene. The chain's CDR3 is CASSVTSAQVHNEQFF. DNA of the CDR3: TGTGCCAGCAGTGTAACTAGCGCCCAAGTCCACAATGAGCAGTTCTTC.

The V and J genes are TRBV5-1 and TRBJ2-3; D remains ambiguous. V was shortened by 1 base and J by 7 bases, with 10 bases between the two germline ends. The CDR3 runs 13 residues. Looked up from germline, CDR1 is SGHRS and CDR2 is YFSETQ. In nucleotides, the CDR3 is TGCGCCAGCAGCTTGAGTTCCGAGAATACGCAGTATTTT. As protein: CASSLSSENTQYF.

The chain has TRBV2 and TRBJ2-6; possible D gene TRBD1, 5 bases. This CDR3 has 14 residues. The V gene lost 5 bases and the J gene lost 1 base, with 6 bases spanning the gap. Germline CDR1 and CDR2: SNHLY and FYNNEI. In nucleotides, the CDR3 is TGTGCCAGCAGTACAGGATCTGGGGCCAACGTCCTGACTTTC. Its protein product is CASSTGSGANVLTF.

This clone was observed a single time. This chain connects TRBV7-9 to TRBJ2-7; D is possibly TRBD2 (5 bases). This CDR3 is built from 14 residues. Germline CDR1 SEHNR, CDR2 FQNEAQ (reference sequence). V was clipped by 1 base and J by 5 bases, with 12 bases between them. The CDR3 is CASSLDSSFHEQYF. The CDR3 nucleotides read TGTGCCAGCAGCTTAGATTCTAGCTTCCACGAGCAGTACTTC.

J is TRBJ1-2 and V is TRBV25-1, with D possibly TRBD1 on 5 matching bases. The V end was cut by 8 bases, the J end by 1 base, with 8 bases between. Germline V CDR1 and CDR2: MGHDK, SYGVNS. This CDR3 comprises 12 residues. CDR3: CASLQGNYGYTF. The CDR3 bases are TGTGCCAGCCTCCAGGGTAACTATGGCTACACCTTC.

This clone was seen only once. The rearrangement links TRBV4-1 to TRBJ2-2; TRBD2 matches at 8 bases. The CDR3 extends over 15 amino acids. Germline CDR1 MGHRA, CDR2 YSYEKL. The V and J ends lost 4 bases and 6 bases, in that order; junction bases with no gene match: 7. CDR3 loop: CASSLGTRGPGELFF. The DNA for the CDR3 is TGCGCCAGCAGCCTGGGGACTAGAGGACCCGGGGAGCTGTTTTTT.

The chain carries TRBV5-4 and TRBJ2-5, with a tentative D call TRBD1 (6 bases). Per the germline V gene, CDR1 is SGHNT and CDR2 is YYREEE (reference sequence). CDR3 length: 13 amino acids. Trimming took off 0 bases at V and 5 bases at J, with 8 bases between the two ends. DNA of the CDR3: TGTGCCAGCAGCTTGGCCCAGGGGGAGACCCAGTACTTC. Its translation: CASSLAQGETQYF.

This chain links TRBV6-2 or TRBV6-3 with TRBJ1-1; 8 nucleotides align to TRBD1. CDR1 and CDR2 from the germline V gene are MNHEY and SVGEGT. The junction had 15 bases not matched to a gene; V was cut back by 6 bases and J by 6 bases. This CDR3 is built from 16 residues. The CDR3 nucleotides are TGTGCCAGCAGCGGTCGACAGGGGCCCTCTTTGGCTGAAGCTTTCTTT. It is translated as CASSGRQGPSLAEAFF.

The chain uses TRBV18 and TRBJ2-2; no reliable D call. Trimming left V 1 base short and J 6 bases short, with 9 bases between. The germline CDR1 and CDR2 sequences are KGHSH and LQKENI. The length of the CDR3 is 14 residues. The CDR3 is CASSPLVRSGELFF. Here the CDR3 DNA reads TGTGCCAGCTCACCACTCGTCCGGTCCGGGGAGCTGTTTTTT.

The chain combines TRBV19 with TRBJ2-7; D is uncertain. The CDR3 is made up of 13 amino acids. The ends were cut back, 5 bases at V and 3 bases at J, with 11 bases in the middle. Germline CDR1 and CDR2: LNHDA and SQIVND (reference sequence). The DNA for the CDR3 is TGTGCCAGTAGTTCAGGCCAGGACTACGAGCAGTACTTC. This encodes CASSSGQDYEQYF.

The gene calls are TRBV5-1 and TRBJ2-3; tentative D call: TRBD1 (7 bases). V shed 4 bases and J shed 2 bases, with 17 bases lying between them. The CDR3 runs to 16 residues. Germline V lookup: CDR1 SGHRS, CDR2 YFSETQ. CDR3: CASSSGAGQITDTQYF. The CDR3 DNA follows: TGCGCCAGCAGCAGTGGGGCGGGACAGATCACAGATACGCAGTATTTT. Looking up the rest from reference TRBV5-1 and TRBJ2-3 gives the full variable domain: KAGVTQTPRYLIKTRGQQVTLSCSPISGHRSVSWYQQTPGQGLQFLFEYFSETQRNKGNFPGRFSGRQFSNSRSEMNVSTLELGDSALYLCASSSGAGQITDTQYFGPGTRLTVL.

This clone has at least ten counts. J is TRBJ1-1 and V is TRBV19; D not certain. Germline V gene lookup returns CDR1 LNHDA and CDR2 SQIVND (reference sequence). CDR3 length: 13 residues. V lost 3 bases, J lost 2 bases, and 7 bases lay in between. In nucleotides, the CDR3 is TGTGCCAGTAGTATTAGGATAAACACTGAAGCTTTCTTT. Encoded protein: CASSIRINTEAFF.

The CDR3 coding sequence is TGTGCCAGCAGTTTTCTTGGGAGCTCCTATAATTCACCCCTCCACTTT. This codes for CASSFLGSSYNSPLHF. The rearrangement links TRBV28 to TRBJ1-6; D unresolved. CDR1 is MDHEN and CDR2 is SYDVKM in the germline V gene. V was clipped by 3 bases and J by 0 bases, with 9 bases between them. This CDR3 region has 16 residues.

The CDR3: CASSEGTVGADTQYF. DNA of the CDR3: TGTGCCAGCAGTGAAGGGACAGTAGGAGCAGATACGCAGTATTTT. The chain links TRBV6-1 to TRBJ2-3; TRBD1 might be the D (6 bases). V shed 1 base and J shed 4 bases, with 12 bases lying between them. This CDR3 region has 15 residues. Germline lookup yields CDR1 MNHNS and CDR2 SASEGT.

As regards this clone: Additional DNA sequences in this sample encode the identical CDR3. This chain links TRBV12-3 or TRBV12-4 with TRBJ2-5; D unresolved. This CDR3 has 11 amino acids. The germline V and J ends were trimmed by 3 bases and 5 bases, with 4 bases remaining between them. The CDR3 region has the DNA TGTGCCAGCAGTTTCGAGGAGACCCAGTACTTC. This translates into CASSFEETQYF.

The genes are TRBV5-6 and TRBJ1-4, with 7 nucleotides matching TRBD1. Germline CDR1 is SGHDT and CDR2 is YYEEEE. The CDR3 consists of 15 residues. V trimming: 5 bases; J trimming: 3 bases; junction bases outside the gene matches: 7. The CDR3 DNA reads TGTGCCAGCAGTCTCGAGGGGGCGTCTAATGAAAAACTGTTTTTT. Translation: CASSLEGASNEKLFF.

This chain joins TRBV6-4 and TRBJ2-1; 9 bases map to TRBD2. CDR3 length: 16 amino acids. The germline V gene has CDR1 MRHNA and CDR2 SNTAGT. The junction had 3 bases not matched to a gene; V was cut back by 0 bases and J by 3 bases. The CDR3, as DNA: TGTGCCAGCAGTGACTCCCGTAGCGGGAGCTACAATGAGCAGTTCTTC. Amino acids: CASSDSRSGSYNEQFF.

This clone was observed a single time. The chain recombines TRBV9 with TRBJ2-1, with D tentatively TRBD1 (6 bases). CDR1 is SGDLS, CDR2 YYNGEE, per germline. This CDR3 is 15 amino acids long. Trimming removed 2 bases at V and 2 bases at J, with 11 bases between. The CDR3 here is CASSVWAGAYNEQFF. The CDR3 DNA reads as TGTGCCAGCAGCGTCTGGGCAGGGGCCTACAATGAGCAGTTCTTC. Full variable domain (remainder filled in from reference TRBV9 and TRBJ2-1): DSGVTQTPKHLITATGQRVTLRCSPRSGDLSVYWYQQSLDQGLQFLIQYYNGEERAKGNILERFSAQQFPDLHSELNLSSLELGDSALYFCASSVWAGAYNEQFFGPGTRLTVL.

The chain is built from TRBV28 and TRBJ2-7; the D gene is possibly TRBD2 (5 bases). V was clipped by 5 bases and J by 2 bases, with 22 bases between them. The CDR3 spans 17 residues. CDR1 MDHEN and CDR2 SYDVKM come from the germline V gene. In DNA, the CDR3 is TGTGCCAGCAGTGCGTCGGAGCGGTCCGCGCTTCCCTACGAGCAGTACTTC. Translation: CASSASERSALPYEQYF.